These T cell receptor beta chains were read from a single sample in a study of cytomegalovirus exposure and HLA in healthy donors. The data were produced by immunoSEQ multiplex PCR, yet TCRdb's version contains in-frame clones alone and is incomplete. The sample carries tens of thousands of clones, roughly four fifths recorded once. Sample: PBMCs. These receptors all come from a male donor in good health and CMV-seropositive. CDR3s leave out the opening cysteine and the closing phenylalanine or tryptophan.

v_call	j_call	cdr3_aa
TRBV5-8	TRBJ2-7	ASSSGTGQGEEQY
TRBV10-1	TRBJ2-2	ASSELRSDTGELF
TRBV14	TRBJ1-1	ASGGYTEAF
TRBV30	TRBJ2-1	AWETGAYNEQF
TRBV6-1	TRBJ2-5	ASMGRGRGETQY
TRBV15	TRBJ2-3	ATSRDRGGFVDTQY
TRBV6-4	TRBJ2-1	ASSESGGSYNEQF
TRBV18	TRBJ2-3	ASSPLIGTDTQY
TRBV7-2	TRBJ1-2	ASSIPGQGYYGYT
TRBV5-1	TRBJ2-1	ASSLAGQAFNEQF
TRBV28	TRBJ2-2	ASRSGGGTGELF
TRBV9	TRBJ1-3	ASSVGGGTGNTIY
TRBV6-5	TRBJ1-6	ASSYGAYSYNSPLH
TRBV9	TRBJ2-2	ASSSVARDTGELF
TRBV7-2	TRBJ1-2	ASSRLVAQSAGYT
TRBV6-4	TRBJ2-3	ASSEGLTGYTQY
TRBV2	TRBJ2-1	ASRSMRDRGPPEQF
TRBV28	TRBJ2-2	ASRNGLAGATGELF
TRBV11-2	TRBJ2-3	ASSRSSTDTQY
TRBV7-6	TRBJ2-5	ASSFRGETQY
TRBV7-9	TRBJ2-3	ASSISGESTDTQY
TRBV29-1	TRBJ2-2	SVAVDRLNTGELF
TRBV28	TRBJ1-6	ASGGIDGSSYNSPLH
TRBV6-5	TRBJ1-2	ASTRQGANYGYT
TRBV6-6	TRBJ1-5	ASTGGGSSNQPQH
TRBV7-9	TRBJ2-5	ASSPGQGMETQY
TRBV27	TRBJ1-6	ASSAQGGSPLH
TRBV28	TRBJ1-5	ASSSPGQGDGQPQH
TRBV19	TRBJ1-1	ASSIRTTVAGFTEAF
TRBV2	TRBJ1-2	ASSAVREGGYT
TRBV19	TRBJ2-5	ASMGLAGGGETQY
TRBV11-2	TRBJ2-7	ASSLEGASSYEQY
TRBV11-2	TRBJ2-7	ASSSVQGAAHEQY
TRBV7-6	TRBJ2-1	ASTGTSGRNEQF
TRBV30	TRBJ2-1	AWSVTFYNEQF
TRBV5-1	TRBJ1-1	ASSPREVAEAF
TRBV28	TRBJ1-1	ASRVPSSQGGGEAF
TRBV5-1	TRBJ1-4	ASSFPGQGEKLF
TRBV7-2	TRBJ2-2	ASSPLTAGELF
TRBV11-2	TRBJ1-3	ASSLGRGNSGNTIY
TRBV6-4	TRBJ2-1	ASTDGASGDLNEPF
TRBV19	TRBJ2-2	ASSTHLDRVSYTGELF
TRBV2	TRBJ1-5	AALGGLGQPQH
TRBV12-2	TRBJ2-1	ASRLAGGGRRAYNEQF
TRBV5-1	TRBJ1-1	ASSLGRGGKMNTEAF
TRBV15	TRBJ1-4	ATSLNRGLGEKLF
TRBV6-4	TRBJ2-2	ASSDTGQGFTGELF
TRBV19	TRBJ2-5	ASSSTLGRQETQY
TRBV27	TRBJ1-1	ASSLSPRQVRGNTEAF
TRBV16	TRBJ1-2	ASRGTGDNYGYT
TRBV5-1	TRBJ2-3	ASSLGTGATDTQY
TRBV7-3	TRBJ1-1	ASRATGGKNTEAF
TRBV21-1	TRBJ2-6	ASSKGWSDRGHFSTGANVLT
TRBV15	TRBJ2-4	ATSLNSVNIQY
TRBV21-1	TRBJ2-5	ASRGLAGALQETQY
TRBV29-1	TRBJ2-1	SGGTGKYNEQF
TRBV28	TRBJ2-7	ASSSAKGGAHYEQY
TRBV7-2	TRBJ1-2	ASSFTAEGYT
TRBV19	TRBJ2-1	ASKPTWGSGRANEQF